This TCR beta chain came from a study of human T cells and chemical hapten exposure. This clonotype occurred a few times. Regarding time point: healthy volunteer bleed at 6 weeks. Total RNA was isolated from whole blood that had not been fractionated. The CDR3 runs to 14 residues. With V trimmed by 3 bases and J by 7 bases, 8 bases remained unmatched. Germline CDR1 and CDR2: SEHNR and FQNEAQ (reference sequence). TCRdb reprocessed the RACE reads with MiXCR, giving one entry per CDR3 protein. Among around 45,000 distinct CDR3 sequences, 3.7% were seen once, and the ten largest hold around 5.7%. Sequencing used whole blood. This receptor was taken from a human donor in good health. Some clones in this sample may be carry-over from other donors' samples. The chain couples TRBV7-9 to TRBJ1-2, with 7 bases identical to TRBD1. CDR3 nucleotide sequence: TGTGCCAGCAGCTTTGGACAGGTAGCCCGTGGCTACACCTTC. This encodes CASSFGQVARGYTF. Complete variable domain (other parts from reference TRBV7-9 and TRBJ1-2): DTGVSQNPRHKITKRGQNVTFRCDPISEHNRLYWYRQTLGQGPEFLTYFQNEAQLEKSRLLSDRFSAERPKGSFSTLEIQRTEQGDSAMYLCASSFGQVARGYTFGSGTRLTVV.